This TCR beta chain comes out of a study of cytomegalovirus exposure and HLA in healthy donors. On the study more broadly: Out of 180 million or so T cells, an earlier analysis found roughly 110 million unique TCR beta sequences in total.

It was with 60 Vbeta and 13 Jbeta primers that the PCR ran. Some clones are missing from TCRdb's copy, which holds only in-frame ones; the method was immunoSEQ multiplex PCR. The sample lists some 150,000 clones; less than 10% were seen once. Study results and limitations: A later look showed TCR association rates differing by HLA locus, highest for DRB1 and lowest for HLA-C. Several of the most significant clusters appeared, in a later analysis, to be linked to common viral pathogens. Association of a missense DCLRE1C variant with TCR beta V- and J-gene trimming was reported in a later analysis.

Germline V gene lookup returns CDR1 MDHEN and CDR2 SYDVKM. Trimming took off 6 bases at V and 3 bases at J, with 18 bases between the two ends. This CDR3 contains 15 residues. This clone has more than one count but fewer than ten. Its antigen is currently unknown. V gene TRBV28 combines with J gene TRBJ2-7, with a weak D call TRBD2 (6 bases). Material: PBMCs. This sequence originates from a male donor in good health and CMV-seronegative. CDR3 loop: CASSSPGTPGYEQYF. The CDR3 nucleotides are TGTGCCAGCAGCTCCCCCGGGACTCCTGGCTACGAGCAGTACTTC.